These 29 T cell receptor beta chains share one sample of origin, sequenced in a study of T cells after somatic rescue of genetic block. Sequenced by immunoSEQ multiplex PCR; TCRdb stores in-frame clones only, minus some. The sample holds around 100,000 clones, around nine tenths seen once. Sequenced material: peripheral blood mononuclear cells (PBMCs). These receptors all stem from a woman aged 18 to 35.

This clone was observed a single time. The gene calls are TRBV5-5 and TRBJ1-5; TRBD1 is a possible D gene (6 bases). V lost 3 bases, J lost 0 bases, and 16 bases lay in between. The CDR3 has 17 amino acids. Germline V lookup: CDR1 SGHKS, CDR2 YYEKEE (reference sequence). The CDR3 loop is CASSWRVGGPSNQPQHF. Here the CDR3 DNA reads TGTGCCAGCAGCTGGAGGGTCGGGGGGCCTAGCAATCAGCCCCAGCATTTT.

The chain is built from TRBV9 and TRBJ1-4; perhaps TRBD1 as D (5 bases). Germline V gene sequence: CDR1 SGDLS, CDR2 YYNGEE. V gave up 0 bases and J gave up 4 bases, with 10 bases separating them. The CDR3 runs to 15 residues. As DNA, the CDR3 is TGTGCCAGCAGCGTAGCGCAGGGCCATAATGAAAAACTGTTTTTT. This codes for CASSVAQGHNEKLFF.

This chain connects TRBV6-4 to TRBJ1-2; D gene ambiguous. Per the germline V gene, CDR1 is MRHNA and CDR2 is SNTAGT. The CDR3 extends over 13 amino acids. The germline V and J ends were trimmed by 6 bases and 7 bases, with 15 bases remaining between them. The CDR3 sequence: CASRRPPIPGYTF. DNA of the CDR3: TGTGCCAGCAGGAGACCTCCGATCCCTGGCTACACCTTC.

The chain combines TRBV7-9 with TRBJ1-1; D not certain. Germline V CDR1 and CDR2: SEHNR, FQNEAQ (reference sequence). V shed 2 bases and J shed 7 bases, with 2 bases lying between them. The CDR3 totals 10 residues. DNA for the CDR3: TGTGCCAGCAGCTTAAGTGAAGCTTTCTTT. Protein product: CASSLSEAFF.

The chain couples TRBV7-3 to TRBJ1-1; D call uncertain. This CDR3 contains 13 residues. Germline V gene data show CDR1 as SGHTA and CDR2 as FQGTGA. V lost 0 bases and J 2 bases, leaving 4 bases between the germline ends. CDR3: CASSLTINTEAFF. Written as DNA, the CDR3 is TGTGCCAGCAGCTTAACCATTAACACTGAAGCTTTCTTT. Supplemented by reference TRBV7-3 and TRBJ1-1, the full variable domain reads GAGVSQTPSNKVTEKGKYVELRCDPISGHTALYWYRQSLGQGPEFLIYFQGTGAADDSGLPNDRFFAVRPEGSVSTLKIQRTERGDSAVYLCASSLTINTEAFFGQGTRLTVV.

The chain has TRBV27 and TRBJ2-3; 9 bases align to TRBD2. With V trimmed by 5 bases and J by 4 bases, 7 bases remained unmatched. Germline V CDR1 and CDR2: MNHEY, SMNVEV (reference sequence). CDR3 length equals 15 residues. The CDR3 sequence: CASSTRGGRADTQYF. The CDR3 DNA reads TGTGCCAGCAGTACGCGGGGGGGCCGGGCAGATACGCAGTATTTT.

The chain couples TRBV11-3 to TRBJ2-5; D unclear. The V gene lost 5 bases and the J gene lost 0 bases, with 4 bases spanning the gap. The CDR3 length is 12 residues. CDR1 and CDR2 from the germline V gene are SGHNT and YENEEA. The CDR3 sequence: CASSGDQETQYF. CDR3 nucleotide sequence: TGTGCCAGCAGCGGGGACCAAGAGACCCAGTACTTC.

This rearrangement joins TRBV7-2 to TRBJ2-5; D is possibly TRBD2 (7 bases). This CDR3 is 14 amino acids long. CDR1 SGHTA and CDR2 FQGNSA come from the germline V gene. Between the trimmed V and J ends, which lost 5 bases and 5 bases, there was a span of 15 bases. DNA of the CDR3: TGTGCCAGCAGCCCAGGCGGGGGCTGGGAGACCCAGTACTTC. Translated, it gives CASSPGGGWETQYF.

The chain couples TRBV29-1 to TRBJ1-4; D is uncertain. Germline V gene sequence: CDR1 SQVTM, CDR2 ANQGSEA. V was cut by 1 base and J by 11 bases, with 14 bases left in between. The CDR3 extends over 13 amino acids. This CDR3 is CSVEGPRDGKLFF. Written as DNA, the CDR3 is TGCAGCGTTGAAGGACCCCGGGATGGGAAACTGTTTTTT. The entire variable domain, with the rest obtained from reference TRBV29-1 and TRBJ1-4, is as follows: SAVISQKPSRDICQRGTSLTIQCQVDSQVTMMFWYRQQPGQSLTLIATANQGSEATYESGFVIDKFPISRPNLTFSTLTVSNMSPEDSSIYLCSVEGPRDGKLFFGSGTQLSVL.

The J gene is TRBJ2-1, the V gene TRBV5-1; 11 positions match TRBD1. CDR1 is SGHRS, CDR2 YFSETQ, per germline. The CDR3 length is 16 residues. Trimming removed 1 base from V and 7 bases from J; junction bases left unmatched: 7. The DNA of the CDR3 is TGCGCCAGCAGCTTGAATGGACAGGGGGCAGGGAATGAGCAGTTCTTC. This sequence encodes CASSLNGQGAGNEQFF.

The chain carries TRBV30 and TRBJ2-5; D is unresolved. This CDR3 comprises 11 residues. Germline V lookup: CDR1 GTSNPN, CDR2 SVGIG (reference sequence). CDR3: CTLAFQETQYF. DNA for the CDR3: TGTACTTTGGCCTTCCAAGAGACCCAGTACTTC.

This chain connects TRBV19 to TRBJ2-7; D perhaps matches TRBD1 (6 bases). Trimming removed 5 bases from V and 2 bases from J, with 19 bases in between. Per germline, CDR1 LNHDA and CDR2 SQIVND (reference sequence). This CDR3 contains 16 residues. In DNA, the CDR3 is TGTGCCAGTAGTTCCACCGGGACACCCGTTACCTACGAGCAGTACTTC. Amino acid sequence: CASSSTGTPVTYEQYF.

The chain joins TRBV5-1 to TRBJ1-2; a possible D gene is TRBD1 (6 bases). The CDR3 totals 16 residues. CDR1 is SGHRS, CDR2 YFSETQ, per germline. V was shortened by 0 bases and J by 8 bases, with 20 bases between the two germline ends. DNA for the CDR3: TGCGCCAGCAGCTTGGAAGCAGGGGCCCTGCAAGGGGGCTACACCTTC. This sequence encodes CASSLEAGALQGGYTF.

This clone was observed a few times. The rearrangement uses TRBV19 and TRBJ2-7; no clear D gene. The CDR3 is 12 residues long. Germline V CDR1 and CDR2: LNHDA, SQIVND (reference sequence). Trimming left V 9 bases short and J 1 base short, with 10 bases between. In DNA form, the CDR3 reads TGTGCCAGCCCTATCGAGTCCTACGAGCAGTACTTC. Translated, it gives CASPIESYEQYF.

CDR3 nucleotides: TGTGCCAGTAGGGGGGGGAGGGTCCTAGGGAGCAATCAGCCCCAGCATTTT. The encoded protein is CASRGGRVLGSNQPQHF. The V and J genes are TRBV19 and TRBJ1-5, with TRBD1 as a possible D gene (5 bases). The V gene's germline CDR1 is LNHDA and CDR2 SQIVND (reference sequence). The CDR3 is made up of 17 amino acids. V was clipped by 6 bases and J by 1 base, with 19 bases between them.

This chain joins TRBV9 and TRBJ2-3; 7 positions agree with TRBD2. The ends lost 1 base at V and 4 bases at J; junction bases unmatched: 3. This CDR3 has 14 residues. The germline V gene has CDR1 SGDLS and CDR2 YYNGEE. The CDR3 DNA sequence: TGTGCCAGCAGCGTATTGCGGGGGTCAGATACGCAGTATTTT. Its protein product is CASSVLRGSDTQYF.

The J gene is TRBJ2-7, the V gene TRBV5-4, with TRBD2 as a possible D gene (6 bases). Germline V gene lookup returns CDR1 SGHNT and CDR2 YYREEE (reference sequence). CDR3 size: 15 residues. V dropped 4 bases and J dropped 2 bases, with 16 bases sitting between them. The CDR3 nucleotides are TGTGCCAGCAGCCCAGGAGGGTCCTCCCCCTACGAGCAGTACTTC. Protein sequence: CASSPGGSSPYEQYF.

The CDR3, as DNA: TGTGCCAGCAGCCGGACAGGGTGGGACGGGAATGAAAAACTGTTTTTT. Its protein product is CASSRTGWDGNEKLFF. The V call is TRBV11-3, the J call TRBJ1-4; 8 bases map to TRBD1. CDR1 and CDR2 (germline): SGHNT, YENEEA. V trimming: 5 bases; J trimming: 5 bases; junction bases outside the gene matches: 10. The CDR3 sequence is 16 residues long.

The chain carries TRBV4-1 and TRBJ2-5; D possibly corresponds to TRBD1 (5 bases). With 1 base removed from V and 5 bases from J, the gap between germline ends came to 14 bases. This CDR3 region has 15 residues. Germline V gene data show CDR1 as MGHRA and CDR2 as YSYEKL. Written as DNA, the CDR3 is TGCGCCAGCAGCCAAGGGGGCCGAGATGGGGAGACCCAGTACTTC. Protein product: CASSQGGRDGETQYF.

The CDR3 spells CASSPVKGQPYNSPLHF. The CDR3, as DNA: TGTGCCAGCTCACCCGTCAAAGGACAGCCCTATAATTCACCCCTCCACTTT. J is TRBJ1-6 and V is TRBV18; D possibly corresponds to TRBD1 (6 bases). The CDR3 is 17 amino acids. Germline loops: CDR1 KGHSH, CDR2 LQKENI. Trimming took 3 bases from V and 2 from J, leaving 14 bases between them.

This chain uses TRBV6-1 with TRBJ2-5, with a possible D match to TRBD1 (6 bases). Looked up from germline, CDR1 is MNHNS and CDR2 is SASEGT. V shed 4 bases and J shed 1 base, with 16 bases lying between them. This CDR3 comprises 16 residues. In DNA, the CDR3 is TGTGCCAGCAGTGTTGCCGAAGGCAGGGGCCAAGAGACCCAGTACTTC. Its protein product is CASSVAEGRGQETQYF.

The rearrangement joins TRBV19 to TRBJ1-5; the D is unclear. Germline V gives CDR1 LNHDA, CDR2 SQIVND (reference sequence). The length of the CDR3 is 12 residues. Trimming took 7 bases from V and 7 from J, leaving 11 bases between them. The CDR3, as DNA: TGTGCCAGTAACAAAGTGGGGCAGCCCCAGCATTTT. It encodes CASNKVGQPQHF.

The V gene is TRBV28, the J gene TRBJ1-5; D not certain. CDR1 is MDHEN, CDR2 SYDVKM, per germline. The CDR3 spans 14 residues. Trimming removed 5 bases from V and 1 base from J, with 9 bases in between. The CDR3 region has the DNA TGTGCCAGCAGTCTAGGTGGGAGCAATCAGCCCCAGCATTTT. It translates to CASSLGGSNQPQHF.

This clone is a singleton in its sample. V is TRBV5-1 and J is TRBJ1-1; D is unclear. CDR3 length equals 12 residues. The germline CDR1 and CDR2 sequences are SGHRS and YFSETQ. V lost 4 bases and J 2 bases, leaving 6 bases between the germline ends. CDR3 sequence reads: CASSTSNTEAFF. Here the CDR3 DNA reads TGCGCCAGCAGCACGAGTAACACTGAAGCTTTCTTT.

This chain uses TRBV6-1 with TRBJ1-3, with 8 bases fitting TRBD1. The germline gives CDR1 MNHNS, CDR2 SASEGT. Unmatched junction bases numbered 6, after V lost 6 bases and J lost 2 bases. The CDR3 has 15 residues. Here the CDR3 reads CASSALRGPGNTIYF. The CDR3 bases are TGTGCCAGCAGCGCACTCAGGGGGCCTGGAAACACCATATATTTT.

This rearrangement joins TRBV5-1 to TRBJ2-2; 8 bases are shared with TRBD1. After removal of 0 bases from V and 5 bases from J, the junction contained 3 bases not matched to a gene. The CDR3 runs 15 residues. Germline assignment: CDR1 SGHRS and CDR2 YFSETQ. CDR3 in amino acids: CASSLGQGATGELFF. CDR3 DNA: TGCGCCAGCAGCTTGGGGCAGGGGGCGACCGGGGAGCTGTTTTTT.

The V call is TRBV18, the J call TRBJ2-7; D uncertain. Per the germline V gene, CDR1 is KGHSH and CDR2 is LQKENI. The CDR3 sequence is 13 residues long. Between the trimmed V and J ends, which lost 2 bases and 2 bases, there was a span of 7 bases. The CDR3 DNA follows: TGTGCCAGCTCACCAGGGCGGCCCTACGAGCAGTACTTC. Protein sequence: CASSPGRPYEQYF. Complete variable domain (other parts from reference TRBV18 and TRBJ2-7): NAGVMQNPRHLVRRRGQEARLRCSPMKGHSHVYWYRQLPEEGLKFMVYLQKENIIDESGMPKERFSAEFPKEGPSILRIQQVVRGDSAAYFCASSPGRPYEQYFGPGTRLTVT.

This chain links TRBV5-1 with TRBJ2-7; a weak D match, TRBD2 (5 bases). Trimming removed 3 bases at V and 5 bases at J, with 18 bases between. The CDR3 is 15 residues long. Germline loops: CDR1 SGHRS, CDR2 YFSETQ. The CDR3 sequence is CASSSVVGFGNEQYF. In nucleotides, the CDR3 is TGCGCCAGCAGCTCCGTGGTAGGGTTCGGGAACGAGCAGTACTTC.

The chain joins TRBV30 to TRBJ2-1, with a tentative D call TRBD2 (7 bases). V was cut by 5 bases and J by 5 bases, with 13 bases left in between. CDR1 and CDR2 (germline): GTSNPN, SVGIG (reference sequence). The CDR3 has 13 residues. The CDR3, as DNA: TGTGCCTGGGGACCGGGGGGCCACAATGAGCAGTTCTTC. Its protein product is CAWGPGGHNEQFF.